This TCR beta chain is drawn from a study of OX40 agonist ivuxolimab in advanced cancers. V was clipped by 3 bases and J by 4 bases; unmatched bases: 5. The germline CDR1 and CDR2 sequences are SGHNT and YENEEA. The CDR3 consists of 16 residues. Sequenced by immunoSEQ multiplex PCR; TCRdb stores in-frame clones only, minus some. This sample carries 90,000 to 150,000 clones, 80% to 90% of them seen once, and the ten largest clones take under 0.7%. The TCR sequence derives from an adult with an advanced solid tumor such as melanoma, head and neck, liver or kidney cancer. This chain links TRBV11-3 with TRBJ2-1; 11 positions match TRBD1. The sample here was CD4+ or CD8+ T cells sorted from blood, taken in a trial of the OX40 agonist ivuxolimab. The CDR3 reads CASSLRDRGGYNEQFF. CDR3 bases: TGTGCCAGCAGCTTGAGGGACAGGGGGGGATACAATGAGCAGTTCTTC.